What follows is one TCR beta chain and its context. Germline and junction disagree at one end, which may indicate a read error. The data derive from a study of beta chain features in type 1 diabetes. Germline V gene sequence: CDR1 SGHRS, CDR2 YFSETQ. CDR3 size: 14 residues. Expressed TCRB transcripts were sequenced because the isolated RNA had all been reverse transcribed beforehand. Average reads for naive, central memory and regulatory T cell samples were roughly 3.4 million. The repertoire was sequenced with immunoSEQ multiplex PCR; TCRdb's copy has only in-frame clones and lacks some. There are roughly 500,000 clones in the sample; approximately 28% occur only once, and about 0.06% lies in the top ten.

This TCR derives from a young man in good health. The sample taken for sequencing was naive CD4+ T cells from blood. This chain joins TRBV5-1 and TRBJ2-3; 8 bases are shared with TRBD1. CDR3 loop: CASSAGTGTNTQYF. The CDR3 DNA reads as TGCGCCAGCAGCGCGGGGACAGGCACAAATACGCAGTATTTT. Complete variable domain (other parts from reference TRBV5-1 and TRBJ2-3): KAGVTQTPRYLIKTRGQQVTLSCSPISGHRSVSWYQQTPGQGLQFLFEYFSETQRNKGNFPGRFSGRQFSNSRSEMNVSTLELGDSALYLCASSAGTGTNTQYFGPGTRLTVL.